Listed below are T cell receptor beta chains from one sample, sequenced in a study of blood T cell repertoires in COVID-19. Profiling relied on immunoSEQ multiplex PCR, and the TCRdb table lists in-frame clones only, not all of them. The table lists hundreds of thousands of clones, 75% to 85% of them singletons. Sequencing used peripheral blood. The receptors stem from a man in his fifties with COVID-19, enrolled during active disease. Each CDR3 is given with its conserved first and last residue. A D gene is named only where the DNA matches it firmly. Expanded clones get a size class; other rows say once, few or many, or leave the size out.

J | size | D | V | DNA | CDR3
TRBJ2-7 | - | TRBD1 | TRBV28 | TGTGCCAGCAGTAATCGACAGGGGGCGATCTCCCCCGAGCAGTACTTC | CASSNRQGAISPEQYF
TRBJ2-1 | once | - | TRBV28 | TGTGCCAGCAGTCCTCGCGCCCGGTACAATGAGCAGTTCTTC | CASSPRARYNEQFF
TRBJ2-3 | few | - | TRBV7-9 | TGTGCCAGCAGCAGAGAAAATACGCAGTATTTT | CASSRENTQYF
TRBJ1-1 | - | - | TRBV6-5 | TGTGCCAGCAGTTACGGTCGGGGTGGCACTGAAGCTTTCTTT | CASSYGRGGTEAFF
TRBJ1-6 | - | TRBD1 | TRBV9 | TGTGCCAGCAGCGCGGGACAGACGAATAATTCACCCCTCCACTTT | CASSAGQTNNSPLHF
TRBJ1-1 | - | TRBD1 | TRBV12-3/TRBV12-4 | TGTGCCAGCAGTTGGACAGGGGAAGCTTTCTTT | CASSWTGEAFF
TRBJ2-2 | - | - | TRBV6-6 | TGTGCCAGCAGCTACGTACCCTACCGGGACTCCCCAGGGACCGGGGAGCTGTTTTTT | CASSYVPYRDSPGTGELFF
TRBJ1-2 | - | TRBD1 | TRBV7-3 | TGTGCCAGCAGGTTAAGTGGGACAGGTGACTATGGCTACACCTTC | CASRLSGTGDYGYTF
TRBJ2-6 | - | - | TRBV5-6 | TGTGCCAGCAGCTTGGTCGGCAGGGATACTGGGGCCAACGTCCTGACTTTC | CASSLVGRDTGANVLTF
TRBJ2-3 | - | TRBD2 | TRBV29-1 | TGCAGCGTTGAAGCGACTAGCGGCCTCATGGAGACAGATACGCAGTATTTT | CSVEATSGLMETDTQYF
TRBJ2-2 | once | - | TRBV11-2 | TGTGCCAGCAGCTTAGAGGGGCCCGGGGAGCTGTTTTTT | CASSLEGPGELFF
TRBJ1-6 | few | - | TRBV27 | TGTGCCAGCAGTCTATGGCCCATAGGACATGGAGTGGGGAATTCACCCCTCCACTTT | CASSLWPIGHGVGNSPLHF
TRBJ1-1 | few | - | TRBV6-2/TRBV6-3 | TGTGCCAGCAGTAACCCGGGACAGAACACTGAAGCTTTCTTT | CASSNPGQNTEAFF
TRBJ1-4 | - | TRBD1 | TRBV18 | TGTGCCAGCTCACCACCTACAGGGGGACTTACTAATGAAAAACTGTTTTTT | CASSPPTGGLTNEKLFF
TRBJ1-4 | few | - | TRBV7-9 | TGTGCCAGCAGCATCGTACGAGAGGTACGGCGAGAAAAACTGTTTTTT | CASSIVREVRREKLFF
TRBJ1-2 | - | TRBD1 | TRBV5-6 | TGTGCCAGCAGCATCGCCCGACAGGGGAGGGGCAACACCTTC | CASSIARQGRGNTF
TRBJ2-5 | - | - | TRBV9 | TGTGCCAGCAGCCCCGGGGGAGAGACCCAGTACTTC | CASSPGGETQYF
TRBJ2-7 | - | TRBD1 | TRBV3-1/TRBV3-2 | TGTGCCAGCAGCCAAGATCACAGGGGGAGGGAGCAGTACTTC | CASSQDHRGREQYF
TRBJ1-5 | - | TRBD1 | TRBV19 | TGTGCCAGTAGTTTATACAGGGGGCAGGGTCAGCCCCAGCATTTT | CASSLYRGQGQPQHF
TRBJ1-6 | - | - | TRBV11-2 | TGTGCCAGCAGCTTAGATCGGGGTCAGGGGAATTCACCCCTCCACTTT | CASSLDRGQGNSPLHF
TRBJ2-1 | - | TRBD2 | TRBV10-1 | TGCGCCAGCAGTGAGTCTGGCGGGGGGCAAAATGAGCAGTTCTTC | CASSESGGGQNEQFF
TRBJ1-1 | - | - | TRBV15 | TGTGCCACCAGCAGAGCTAAAGACAGGCGAACCGACACTGAAGCTTTCTTT | CATSRAKDRRTDTEAFF
TRBJ1-5 | - | - | TRBV7-2 | TGTGCCAGCAGCGCAACTCAGGTGCAGCCCCAGCATTTT | CASSATQVQPQHF
TRBJ1-2 | - | - | TRBV9 | TGTGCCAGCAGCGTGTGGGAGGGAGCTAACTATGGCTACACCTTC | CASSVWEGANYGYTF
TRBJ1-1 | - | - | TRBV6-2/TRBV6-3 | TGTGCCAGCAGTTATGGAGGGTCGAACACTGAAGCTTTCTTT | CASSYGGSNTEAFF
TRBJ1-3 | - | - | TRBV9 | TGTGCCAGCAGCGTAGATCCTATCGGGGGATCTGGAAACACCATATATTTT | CASSVDPIGGSGNTIYF
TRBJ1-2 | - | TRBD1 | TRBV24-1 | TGTGCCACCAGTGACCCCGGGACAGGGGCGCGAAGCGGCTACACCTTC | CATSDPGTGARSGYTF
TRBJ2-3 | - | - | TRBV10-2 | TGCGCCAGCAGGGGGGGAGGACCCTTCCGTAGCACAGATACGCAGTATTTT | CASRGGGPFRSTDTQYF
TRBJ2-5 | - | TRBD2 | TRBV7-8 | TGTGCCAGTAGGCGGGGGGGGCAAGAGACCCAGTACTTC | CASRRGGQETQYF
TRBJ1-4 | - | - | TRBV24-1 | TGTGCCACCAGTGATGCGGGGGTTGGGGCAAAACTGTTTTTT | CATSDAGVGAKLFF